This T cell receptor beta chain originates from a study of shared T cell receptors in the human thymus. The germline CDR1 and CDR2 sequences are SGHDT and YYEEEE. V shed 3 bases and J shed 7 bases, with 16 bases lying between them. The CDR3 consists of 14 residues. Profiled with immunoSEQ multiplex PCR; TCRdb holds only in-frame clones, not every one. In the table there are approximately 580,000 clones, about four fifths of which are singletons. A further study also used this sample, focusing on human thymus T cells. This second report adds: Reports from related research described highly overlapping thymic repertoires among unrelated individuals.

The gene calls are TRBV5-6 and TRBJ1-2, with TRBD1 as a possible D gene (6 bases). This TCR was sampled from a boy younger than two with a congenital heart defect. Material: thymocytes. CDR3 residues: CASSSLTGGGGYTF. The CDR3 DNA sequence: TGTGCCAGCAGCTCCTTGACAGGCGGGGGTGGCTACACCTTC.